The 28 T cell receptor beta chains reported below all come from one sample, sequenced in a study of cytomegalovirus exposure and HLA in healthy donors. With 60 Vbeta and 13 Jbeta primers, the PCR was carried out. Libraries were prepared by immunoSEQ multiplex PCR; TCRdb keeps only in-frame clonotypes and omits some of them. The sample shows about 140,000 clones, about four fifths of them seen only once. Sequencing was carried out using PBMCs. Receptors were obtained from a man aged 35-49 years in good health and CMV-seronegative.

This clone was seen a handful of times. The chain combines TRBV5-4 with TRBJ2-7, with D possibly TRBD1 on 7 matching bases. Germline lookup yields CDR1 SGHNT and CDR2 YYREEE (reference sequence). Trimming cost V 4 bases and J 6 bases, with 20 bases left between them. CDR3 size: 15 residues. CDR3 residues: CASSQMDQGGIEQYF. DNA for the CDR3: TGTGCCAGCAGCCAGATGGATCAGGGGGGTATCGAGCAGTACTTC.

This rearrangement joins TRBV11-3 to TRBJ2-3; weak D call: TRBD1 (6 bases). V lost 5 bases, J lost 3 bases, and 12 bases lay in between. CDR3 length: 14 residues. Germline CDR1 and CDR2: SGHNT and YENEEA. The chain's CDR3 is CASSTQGSTDTQYF. Written as DNA, the CDR3 is TGTGCCAGCAGCACACAGGGTTCGACAGATACGCAGTATTTT.

CDR3 sequence (DNA): TGTGCCAGCAGCCCCGGACAGGTTATTACCTCCTACGAGCAGTACTTC. It specifies CASSPGQVITSYEQYF. The V call is TRBV11-2, the J call TRBJ2-7; 7 nucleotides match TRBD1. V lost 5 bases to trimming and J lost 0 bases; unmatched junction nucleotides: 10. CDR1 and CDR2 (germline): SGHAT, FQNNGV. This CDR3 spans 16 amino acids.

The V call is TRBV27, the J call TRBJ1-4; 10 nucleotides agree with TRBD1. In germline, CDR1 is MNHEY, CDR2 SMNVEV (reference sequence). The V and J ends lost 5 bases and 7 bases, in that order; junction bases with no gene match: 7. The CDR3 is 15 amino acids. CDR3 sequence reads: CASSRTTGGSEKLFF. CDR3 DNA: TGTGCCAGCAGTCGAACGACAGGGGGCTCTGAAAAACTGTTTTTT.

V gene TRBV6-6 combines with J gene TRBJ1-1; D is possibly TRBD1 (5 bases). The CDR3 contains 13 residues. Trimming left V 7 bases short and J 5 bases short, with 14 bases between. Germline V lookup: CDR1 MNHNY, CDR2 SVGAGI (reference sequence). Here the CDR3 reads CASTTGGETEAFF. CDR3 nucleotides: TGTGCCAGCACGACCGGGGGGGAGACTGAAGCTTTCTTT.

The rearrangement uses TRBV9 and TRBJ1-3, with TRBD1 as a possible D gene (5 bases). The V end was cut by 0 bases, the J end by 1 base, with 14 bases between. This CDR3 contains 17 residues. From germline, CDR1 is SGDLS and CDR2 YYNGEE. DNA for the CDR3: TGTGCCAGCAGCGTAGCCGGTACAGGAAGGTCTGGAAACACCATATATTTT. This translates into CASSVAGTGRSGNTIYF. The entire variable domain, with the rest obtained from reference TRBV9 and TRBJ1-3, is as follows: DSGVTQTPKHLITATGQRVTLRCSPRSGDLSVYWYQQSLDQGLQFLIQYYNGEERAKGNILERFSAQQFPDLHSELNLSSLELGDSALYFCASSVAGTGRSGNTIYFGEGSWLTVV.

This rearrangement joins TRBV7-2 to TRBJ2-2, with 8 bases identical to TRBD2. The CDR3 spans 16 residues. Unmatched junction bases numbered 9, after V lost 5 bases and J lost 4 bases. The germline V gene has CDR1 SGHTA and CDR2 FQGNSA. The chain's CDR3 is CASSIFGGGITGELFF. The CDR3 DNA follows: TGTGCCAGCAGCATTTTTGGCGGGGGGATCACCGGGGAGCTGTTTTTT.

The rearrangement links TRBV7-2 to TRBJ1-5; D possibly corresponds to TRBD1 (5 bases). CDR3 size: 14 residues. V was clipped by 3 bases and J by 7 bases, with 13 bases between them. Germline CDR1 reads SGHTA; CDR2 reads FQGNSA. CDR3 sequence reads: CASSLGLGSQPQHF. The CDR3 DNA follows: TGTGCCAGCAGCTTGGGACTCGGGAGCCAGCCCCAGCATTTT.

This sequence joins TRBV7-8 and TRBJ2-7, with 12 bases aligning to TRBD2. After removal of 5 bases from V and 4 bases from J, the junction contained 9 bases not matched to a gene. CDR3 length: 16 residues. Germline V gene sequence: CDR1 SGHVS, CDR2 FQNEAQ. This chain's CDR3 is CASSPEGLAGPYEQYF. For the CDR3, the DNA is TGTGCCAGCAGCCCAGAGGGACTAGCGGGCCCTTACGAGCAGTACTTC. Together with reference TRBV7-8 and TRBJ2-7, the CDR3 gives the full variable domain: GAGVSQSPRYKVAKRGQDVALRCDPISGHVSLFWYQQALGQGPEFLTYFQNEAQLDKSGLPSDRFFAERPEGSVSTLKIQRTQQEDSAVYLCASSPEGLAGPYEQYFGPGTRLTVT.

V is TRBV9 and J is TRBJ2-5; a possible D gene is TRBD1 (5 bases). The CDR3 loop spans 13 amino acids. Trimming removed 3 bases at V and 1 base at J, with 7 bases between. Per the germline V gene, CDR1 is SGDLS and CDR2 is YYNGEE. CDR3 amino acids: CASSGTPQETQYF. DNA of the CDR3: TGTGCCAGCAGCGGGACACCCCAAGAGACCCAGTACTTC.

This clone occurred a few times. The chain couples TRBV9 to TRBJ2-5; 7 positions agree with TRBD2. Losses at the gene ends were 0 bases for V and 4 bases for J; bases not matched to a gene: 3. Germline lookup yields CDR1 SGDLS and CDR2 YYNGEE. The length of the CDR3 is 14 residues. The CDR3 sequence is CASSVGWGGETQYF. CDR3 DNA sequence: TGTGCCAGCAGCGTAGGGTGGGGGGGAGAGACCCAGTACTTC.

CDR3 in amino acids: CASRTGIANYGYTF. CDR3 DNA: TGTGCCAGCAGAACAGGAATAGCTAACTATGGCTACACCTTC. This chain joins TRBV2 and TRBJ1-2; D might be TRBD1 (5 bases). CDR3 size: 14 residues. Germline V gene data show CDR1 as SNHLY and CDR2 as FYNNEI. With 6 bases removed from V and 0 bases from J, the gap between germline ends came to 11 bases.

J is TRBJ1-5 and V is TRBV7-8; D might be TRBD1 (5 bases). The V end was cut by 5 bases, the J end by 1 base, with 15 bases between. CDR1 SGHVS and CDR2 FQNEAQ come from the germline V gene. The CDR3 length is 16 residues. This chain's CDR3 is CASSPRGGSSNQPQHF. CDR3 coding DNA: TGTGCCAGCAGCCCGCGGGGGGGTTCAAGCAATCAGCCCCAGCATTTT.

This clone was detected only a few times. The rearrangement uses TRBV6-5 and TRBJ1-1; weak D call: TRBD1 (6 bases). The CDR3 runs to 15 residues. From germline, CDR1 is MNHEY and CDR2 SVGAGI. V gave up 10 bases and J gave up 1 base, with 19 bases separating them. DNA of the CDR3: TGTGCCACCCGAAGGGGGGGCAATCGGAACACTGAAGCTTTCTTT. It specifies CATRRGGNRNTEAFF.

The V and J genes are TRBV6-5 and TRBJ2-5; possible D gene TRBD1, 6 bases. V shed 2 bases and J shed 3 bases, with 10 bases lying between them. Germline-derived CDR1 and CDR2 are MNHEY and SVGAGI. The CDR3 is made up of 14 amino acids. The CDR3 DNA reads TGTGCCAGCAGTTACGCCAGGGGCAAAGAGACCCAGTACTTC. Its protein product is CASSYARGKETQYF.

This chain's CDR3 is CASSVTRQATNEKLFF. CDR3 DNA sequence: TGTGCCAGCAGCGTAACTCGACAAGCAACTAATGAAAAACTGTTTTTT. The rearrangement links TRBV9 to TRBJ1-4; no firm D call. Germline lookup yields CDR1 SGDLS and CDR2 YYNGEE. The CDR3 is 16 residues long. V was clipped by 1 base and J by 0 bases, with 10 bases between them.

CDR3 loop: CASSFQGEISYNEQFF. DNA for the CDR3: TGTGCCAGCAGTTTTCAAGGGGAAATTTCCTACAATGAGCAGTTCTTC. This chain joins TRBV27 and TRBJ2-1, with D perhaps matching TRBD1 (5 bases). There are 16 residues in the CDR3. CDR1 is MNHEY and CDR2 is SMNVEV in the germline V gene (reference sequence). V gave up 3 bases and J gave up 1 base, with 13 bases separating them.

The rearrangement uses TRBV27 and TRBJ2-2; no firm D call. The CDR3 sequence is 16 residues long. The germline V gene encodes CDR1 MNHEY and CDR2 SMNVEV (reference sequence). Trimming cost V 7 bases and J 2 bases, with 17 bases left between them. For the CDR3, the DNA is TGTGCCAGCAAACTCAACGCCGCTTCCAACACCGGGGAGCTGTTTTTT. Translation gives CASKLNAASNTGELFF.

This clone was counted a few times. The chain recombines TRBV6-5 with TRBJ1-3; D unclear. The V and J ends lost 5 bases and 9 bases respectively, with 8 bases between them. In germline, CDR1 is MNHEY, CDR2 SVGAGI. This CDR3 is 11 amino acids long. CDR3 loop: CASSAGGTIYF. The DNA of the CDR3 is TGTGCCAGCAGTGCTGGCGGCACCATATATTTT.

The genes are TRBV9 and TRBJ1-4, with D maybe TRBD1 (5 bases). V was trimmed by 0 bases and J by 5 bases, leaving 11 bases between them. The germline CDR1 and CDR2 sequences are SGDLS and YYNGEE. This CDR3 is built from 15 residues. Here the CDR3 DNA reads TGTGCCAGCAGCGTAGATCGACAGCTCAATGAAAAACTGTTTTTT. It specifies CASSVDRQLNEKLFF.

The rearrangement joins TRBV5-1 to TRBJ2-3, with 8 bases lining up with TRBD2. Per germline, CDR1 SGHRS and CDR2 YFSETQ. V shed 5 bases, J shed 6 bases, and the junction held 11 bases outside the gene matches. CDR3 size: 15 residues. The CDR3 bases are TGCGCCAGCAGGTTAAGCGGGGGCGAAGGGGATACGCAGTATTTT. This sequence encodes CASRLSGGEGDTQYF. Using reference TRBV5-1 and TRBJ2-3 for the parts outside the CDR3, the full variable domain is KAGVTQTPRYLIKTRGQQVTLSCSPISGHRSVSWYQQTPGQGLQFLFEYFSETQRNKGNFPGRFSGRQFSNSRSEMNVSTLELGDSALYLCASRLSGGEGDTQYFGPGTRLTVL.

The table lists this clone with a few counts. The CDR3 reads CASSLRAGTGYEQYF. The CDR3 nucleotides read TGTGCCAGCAGCTTGAGGGCCGGGACAGGCTACGAGCAGTACTTC. The genes are TRBV5-6 and TRBJ2-7; 8 positions match TRBD1. Per germline, CDR1 SGHDT and CDR2 YYEEEE. Trimming cost V 1 base and J 3 bases; bases outside gene matches: 6. The CDR3 is made up of 15 amino acids.

This clone has just a few counts. The genes are TRBV2 and TRBJ2-1, with D hard to call. This CDR3 is built from 12 residues. From germline, CDR1 is SNHLY and CDR2 FYNNEI. Trimming cost V 8 bases and J 0 bases, with 5 bases left between them. CDR3 sequence reads: CASPSSYNEQFF. The CDR3 region has the DNA TGTGCCAGCCCTAGCTCCTACAATGAGCAGTTCTTC. Complete variable domain (other parts from reference TRBV2 and TRBJ2-1): EPEVTQTPSHQVTQMGQEVILRCVPISNHLYFYWYRQILGQKVEFLVSFYNNEISEKSEIFDDQFSVERPDGSNFTLKIRSTKLEDSAMYFCASPSSYNEQFFGPGTRLTVL.

The table lists this clone with a count of one. The chain combines TRBV6-1 with TRBJ1-6; TRBD1 is a possible D gene (5 bases). The CDR3 has 14 amino acids. Trimming removed 2 bases from V and 7 bases from J, with 9 bases in between. Germline CDR1 and CDR2: MNHNS and SASEGT. The CDR3 is CASSEPQGNSPLHF. In DNA, the CDR3 is TGTGCCAGCAGTGAACCCCAGGGCAATTCACCCCTCCACTTT.

The rearrangement uses TRBV9 and TRBJ2-1, with D possibly TRBD2 on 6 matching bases. V lost 0 bases and J lost 9, with 13 bases in between. Germline CDR1 is SGDLS and CDR2 is YYNGEE. CDR3 length: 14 amino acids. CDR3 nucleotides: TGTGCCAGCAGCGTAGCTCCTAGCGATCTTGAGCAGTTCTTC. Translation gives CASSVAPSDLEQFF.

This chain joins TRBV7-8 and TRBJ1-4, with D perhaps matching TRBD1 (6 bases). V lost 7 bases and J 0 bases, leaving 12 bases between the germline ends. The germline gives CDR1 SGHVS, CDR2 FQNEAQ. This CDR3 comprises 15 residues. CDR3 in DNA: TGTGCCAGCACCGACAGGCGGACAACTAATGAAAAACTGTTTTTT. As protein: CASTDRRTTNEKLFF. The full variable domain, rest sourced from reference TRBV7-8 and TRBJ1-4, is GAGVSQSPRYKVAKRGQDVALRCDPISGHVSLFWYQQALGQGPEFLTYFQNEAQLDKSGLPSDRFFAERPEGSVSTLKIQRTQQEDSAVYLCASTDRRTTNEKLFFGSGTQLSVL.

J is TRBJ1-4 and V is TRBV6-5, with a tentative D call TRBD1 (5 bases). V dropped 1 base and J dropped 8 bases, with 17 bases sitting between them. CDR1 is MNHEY and CDR2 is SVGAGI in the germline V gene. CDR3 size: 16 residues. The CDR3 spells CASSYFPSGSQEKLFF. The CDR3 bases are TGTGCCAGCAGTTACTTCCCCTCAGGGTCACAGGAAAAACTGTTTTTT.

The rearrangement links TRBV2 to TRBJ1-5, with D possibly matching TRBD1 (6 bases). The CDR3 is made up of 13 amino acids. Germline-derived CDR1 and CDR2 are SNHLY and FYNNEI. The V end was cut by 7 bases, the J end by 3 bases, with 10 bases between. The CDR3 region has the DNA TGTGCCAGCAAAGGACAGATCAATCAGCCCCAGCATTTT. This translates into CASKGQINQPQHF. The variable domain in full, with the rest retrieved from reference TRBV2 and TRBJ1-5, is EPEVTQTPSHQVTQMGQEVILRCVPISNHLYFYWYRQILGQKVEFLVSFYNNEISEKSEIFDDQFSVERPDGSNFTLKIRSTKLEDSAMYFCASKGQINQPQHFGDGTRLSIL.